The 4 T cell receptor beta chains below come from one sample, sequenced in a study of T cell clones after liver transplantation. Method: immunoSEQ multiplex PCR; TCRdb's copy keeps in-frame clones and lacks some. The repertoire has nearly 55,000 clones, approximately 88% of them found once; the top ten carry approximately 8%. The source was CD4+ T cells from blood, collected before liver transplant. All receptors come from a human donor who received a liver transplant.

The rearrangement links TRBV19 to TRBJ2-7; 8 bases are shared with TRBD2. Germline lookup yields CDR1 LNHDA and CDR2 SQIVND (reference sequence). V gave up 3 bases and J gave up 5 bases; unmatched junction bases: 9. This CDR3 is 15 amino acids long. The DNA of the CDR3 is TGTGCCAGTAGTATTGGTGGGACTAGGATTAACGAGCAGTACTTC. Translation: CASSIGGTRINEQYF.

DNA for the CDR3: TGTGCCAGCAGCCAAGAAATAGGACTCCGGGACGGACCCTACGAGCAGTACTTC. Translating gives CASSQEIGLRDGPYEQYF. The V gene is TRBV14, the J gene TRBJ2-7; D might be TRBD1 or TRBD2, each matching 5 bases. Trimming removed 0 bases at V and 2 bases at J, with 20 bases between. CDR3 length: 18 amino acids. Germline V gene lookup returns CDR1 SGHDN and CDR2 FVKESK.

The chain carries TRBV6-1 and TRBJ2-3, with TRBD2 as a possible D gene (5 bases). This CDR3 region has 14 residues. Between the trimmed V and J ends, which lost 5 bases and 1 base, there was a span of 10 bases. The germline gives CDR1 MNHNS, CDR2 SASEGT. In nucleotides, the CDR3 is TGTGCCAGCAGTCTGGGGAGCCGCACAGATACGCAGTATTTT. It yields the protein CASSLGSRTDTQYF.

This chain joins TRBV6-5 and TRBJ2-7; D unclear. V dropped 5 bases and J dropped 12 bases, with 14 bases sitting between them. This CDR3 comprises 11 residues. Germline lookup yields CDR1 MNHEY and CDR2 SVGAGI. The CDR3 sequence: CASSENMVPYF. CDR3 in DNA: TGTGCCAGCAGTGAAAACATGGTTCCGTACTTC.